This paragraph reports one T cell receptor (beta chain). Its cognate antigen is unknown. V shed 3 bases, J shed 8 bases, and the junction held 13 bases outside the gene matches. Germline CDR1 and CDR2: MNHEY and SMNVEV (reference sequence). This CDR3 is built from 17 residues. This sample was taken from a study of cytomegalovirus exposure and HLA in healthy donors. In the study overall: The same platform was used for the 90 to 150 validation repertoires as for the 666 first-cohort repertoires, as reported in a later analysis.

Sequencing was performed with immunoSEQ multiplex PCR; in TCRdb, only in-frame clones are kept and a portion is missing. Altogether fewer than 250,000 clones are present, around 87% being singletons, with the ten largest covering 2.6%. An approximately 120-subject validation cohort, separate from the approximately 700-subject first cohort, supplied the donors. Study-level points and caveats: The finding came from a later analysis; first-cohort TCR clusters tended to co-occur in the approximately 120 validation repertoires. Confirmation in vitro established that three CMV-associated chains were specific for CMV antigens.

The sequencing input was PBMCs. The sequence was obtained from a man aged 18 to 29 in good health and CMV-seronegative. The gene calls are TRBV27 and TRBJ1-6; 7 bases map to TRBD1. Written as DNA, the CDR3 is TGTGCCAGCAGTTTCTCGGGCAGGACAGGTCAGGATTCACCCCTCCACTTT. Its protein is CASSFSGRTGQDSPLHF.